This TCR beta chain was observed in a study of shared clonotypes between healthy human individuals. Positively selected for CCR7, the CD45RO-negative cells used as naive CD8 cells excluded terminally differentiated effector memory CD45RA+ cells. Each PCR replicate from the sorted subsets contained about 200 ng DNA, which is roughly 33,000 T cell genomes. The table came from immunoSEQ multiplex PCR; TCRdb's copy has only in-frame clones and leaves some out. The data contain around 2.1 million clones, roughly 91% of them singletons. The CDR3 sequence is 12 residues long. CDR1 SGHNT and CDR2 YYREEE come from the germline V gene (reference sequence). V lost 5 bases to trimming and J lost 5 bases, with 10 bases between them.

The source is a man aged 18 to 29 in good health. Some clones in this sample may be carry-over from other donors' samples. This rearrangement joins TRBV5-4 to TRBJ1-1; a possible D gene is TRBD1 (6 bases). Specimen: naive CD8+ T cells from PBMCs. In DNA form, the CDR3 reads TGTGCCAGCAGGGAAGGGGGGACTGAAGCTTTCTTT. Residues: CASREGGTEAFF.